A single sample is the source of the 10 T cell receptor beta chains below, sequenced in a study of beta chain features in type 1 diabetes. TCRB transcripts that were expressed got sequenced, as all of the isolated RNA had been reverse transcribed. Profiled with immunoSEQ multiplex PCR; TCRdb holds only in-frame clones, not every one. The sample shows roughly 140,000 clones, approximately 52% of them seen only once. Sequenced material: Tregs from blood. The receptors come from a man aged 18 to 29 in good health.

This rearrangement joins TRBV6-6 to TRBJ2-7, with 8 bases lining up with TRBD1. Germline V lookup: CDR1 MNHNY, CDR2 SVGAGI (reference sequence). The CDR3 is made up of 15 amino acids. V lost 6 bases and J lost 3; bases outside the gene matches: 10. The CDR3 reads CASSPPGTGGYEQYF. The CDR3, as DNA: TGTGCCAGCAGCCCCCCTGGGACAGGAGGCTACGAGCAGTACTTC.

This chain's CDR3 is CASSGQRNQPQHF. The CDR3 DNA sequence: TGTGCCAGCAGCGGACAAAGGAATCAGCCCCAGCATTTT. The chain carries TRBV2 and TRBJ1-5; the D gene is possibly TRBD1 (5 bases). There are 13 residues in the CDR3. Trimming took off 6 bases at V and 4 bases at J, with 10 bases between the two ends. Per the germline V gene, CDR1 is SNHLY and CDR2 is FYNNEI.

This chain joins TRBV7-9 and TRBJ1-5; D possibly corresponds to TRBD1 (6 bases). The length of the CDR3 is 13 residues. Germline V gene sequence: CDR1 SEHNR, CDR2 FQNEAQ (reference sequence). V shed 1 base and J shed 5 bases, with 6 bases lying between them. DNA for the CDR3: TGTGCCAGCAGCTTAGAGGGGGATCAGCCCCAGCATTTT. It encodes CASSLEGDQPQHF.

In its sample, this clone was seen a few times. The chain joins TRBV6-1 to TRBJ1-6; 8 bases fit TRBD1. With 7 bases clipped from V and 11 bases from J, the junction kept 10 bases outside the gene matches. The CDR3 is made up of 14 amino acids. Germline CDR1 is MNHNS and CDR2 is SASEGT. The CDR3 nucleotides read TGTGCCAGCACCACTACAGGGGGTAGCACACCCCTCCACTTT. Protein: CASTTTGGSTPLHF.

CDR3 sequence (DNA): TGTGCCAGCAGGTCGACAGGGGGCAGAACCGGGGAGCTGTTTTTT. Protein: CASRSTGGRTGELFF. This chain uses TRBV7-9 with TRBJ2-2, with 10 bases matching TRBD1. The CDR3 loop spans 15 amino acids. Germline CDR1 is SEHNR and CDR2 is FQNEAQ (reference sequence). Germline trimming cut 6 bases from V and 5 bases from J; bases unmatched to any gene: 6.

For this clone: The same CDR3 also results from other DNA sequences found in this sample. The CDR3 reads CASSPLGTHEQFF. DNA of the CDR3: TGTGCCAGCTCACCACTAGGGACTCATGAGCAGTTCTTC. The rearrangement links TRBV18 to TRBJ2-1; tentative D call: TRBD2 (6 bases). CDR1 is KGHSH, CDR2 LQKENI, per germline. The CDR3 runs to 13 residues. Trimming took 1 base from V and 8 from J, leaving 9 bases between them.

V usage is TRBV5-1 and J usage is TRBJ1-6, with 7 bases fitting TRBD1. The CDR3 is 15 amino acids. Germline loops: CDR1 SGHRS, CDR2 YFSETQ. Losses at the gene ends were 4 bases for V and 8 bases for J; bases not matched to a gene: 9. This CDR3 is CASSLRQGGDSPLHF. The CDR3 DNA sequence: TGCGCCAGCAGCCTCAGACAGGGAGGAGATTCACCCCTCCACTTT.

The chain recombines TRBV5-8 with TRBJ2-3, with 8 nucleotides matching TRBD2. The CDR3 has 15 residues. The V segment lost 2 bases and the J segment 6 bases; nucleotides outside the gene matches: 8. From germline, CDR1 is SGHTS and CDR2 YDEGEE. CDR3 sequence: CASSFSQRELDTQYF. CDR3 bases: TGTGCCAGCAGCTTTTCTCAGCGGGAGTTGGATACGCAGTATTTT.

This clone has only a few counts. The chain employs TRBV4-3 and TRBJ1-5, with TRBD1 identical over 8 bases. There are 15 residues in the CDR3. In germline, CDR1 is LGHNA, CDR2 YSLEER. The V segment lost 0 bases and the J segment 5 bases; nucleotides outside the gene matches: 3. CDR3 nucleotide sequence: TGCGCCAGCAGCCAAGATACAGGGGGGTATCAGCCCCAGCATTTT. Residues: CASSQDTGGYQPQHF.

Only a few counts were recorded for this clone. The gene calls are TRBV7-2 and TRBJ2-7, with 8 bases aligning to TRBD1. This CDR3 is 15 amino acids long. Per the germline V gene, CDR1 is SGHTA and CDR2 is FQGNSA. After removal of 6 bases from V and 3 bases from J, the junction contained 10 bases not matched to a gene. The DNA for the CDR3 is TGTGCCAGCAGTCATGGGTGGACAGGGATCTACGAGCAGTACTTC. Translating gives CASSHGWTGIYEQYF.